A selection of T cell receptor beta chains follows, all from one sample in a study of cytomegalovirus exposure and HLA in healthy donors. Measured with immunoSEQ multiplex PCR; TCRdb has only the in-frame clones, and not every one. The repertoire has 150,000 to 200,000 clones, more than 80% of them found once; the top ten carry about 7%. Sequenced input: PBMCs. Source of these receptors: a man aged 18 to 30 in good health and CMV-seropositive. CDR3s include the opening cysteine and the closing phenylalanine or tryptophan.

TRBV2	TRBJ2-7	CASSVSGKSSYEQYF
TRBV28	TRBJ2-7	CASSLYVLAGVSEQYF
TRBV18	TRBJ2-7	CASSPPGRGGTYEQYF
TRBV10-3	TRBJ1-5	CATAGTGGPQPQHF
TRBV7-9	TRBJ1-4	CASSFGQVGDEKLFF
TRBV14	TRBJ2-1	CASSQPRDNKWEQFF
TRBV30	TRBJ2-1	CAWRPWGRESRQFF
TRBV4-1	TRBJ2-1	CASSQDSPTSGINNEQFF
TRBV11-2	TRBJ2-2	CASSLVSLAAASNTGELFF
TRBV27	TRBJ1-4	CASSPAGGRDRRF